This T cell receptor (beta chain) was recorded in a study of a mutant IDH1 vaccine in newly diagnosed glioma. Sample time point: week 11, during vaccination. Every vaccination contained 300 ug of the mutant IDH1 20-mer peptide and was paired with topical imiquimod. In regard to this clone: Its antigen is as yet unknown.

TCRdb keeps only in-frame clones here, not all; method: immunoSEQ multiplex PCR. The data show 110,000 or so clones, roughly nine tenths seen once. This CDR3 comprises 17 residues. J lost 0 bases, V lost 3 bases, and 8 bases had no gene match. CDR1 MGHRA and CDR2 YSYEKL come from the germline V gene. The source was PBMCs, collected from a glioma patient whose treatment included an IDH1 peptide vaccine. The chain carries TRBV4-1 and TRBJ2-1; 7 bases map to TRBD2. The receptor was derived from a woman between 50 and 59 years old with glioma. The DNA of the CDR3 is TGCGCCAGCAGCCACTACCCCCTAGCGGCCTCCTACAATGAGCAGTTCTTC. It codes for CASSHYPLAASYNEQFF.